The rows below give T cell receptor beta chains drawn from one sample of a study of cytomegalovirus exposure and HLA in healthy donors. Libraries were prepared by immunoSEQ multiplex PCR; TCRdb keeps only in-frame clonotypes and omits some of them. The profile shows tens of thousands of clones, roughly 85% of them singletons. Sequencing used PBMCs. Source of these receptors: a man between 18 and 35 years old in good health and CMV-seropositive. CDR3s include the opening cysteine and the closing phenylalanine or tryptophan. D genes are given only for firm matches. For some rows the clone size is stated as once, few or many, or as a class when expanded; others skip it.

V gene: TRBV4-1
J gene: TRBJ1-5
clone size: .
D gene: .
CDR3 DNA: TGCGCCAGCAGCCGCGGGAGTAGCAATCAGCCCCAGCATTTT
CDR3 protein: CASSRGSSNQPQHF

V gene: TRBV9
J gene: TRBJ2-3
clone size: .
D gene: TRBD2
CDR3 DNA: TGTGCCAGCAGCACCGATAGCGGGAGCACAGATACGCAGTATTTT
CDR3 protein: CASSTDSGSTDTQYF

V gene: TRBV18
J gene: TRBJ2-2
clone size: few
D gene: TRBD1
CDR3 DNA: TGTGCCAGCTCCCTCTCCCCCGGGACAGGGAGCACCGGGGAGCTGTTTTTT
CDR3 protein: CASSLSPGTGSTGELFF

V gene: TRBV13
J gene: TRBJ2-3
clone size: .
D gene: TRBD2
CDR3 DNA: TGTGCCAGCAGCTCCCCAGCGGGAGTGACAGATACGCAGTATTTT
CDR3 protein: CASSSPAGVTDTQYF

V gene: TRBV28
J gene: TRBJ1-1
clone size: .
D gene: .
CDR3 DNA: TGTGCCAGCAGTTTAGGTCAGGGTCCGGTAATGGAAGCTTTCTTT
CDR3 protein: CASSLGQGPVMEAFF

V gene: TRBV7-9
J gene: TRBJ1-4
clone size: .
D gene: .
CDR3 DNA: TGTGCCAGCAGTCAAAATCAAGTGGGGGGAAAACTGTTTTTT
CDR3 protein: CASSQNQVGGKLFF

V gene: TRBV7-3
J gene: TRBJ1-1
clone size: .
D gene: .
CDR3 DNA: TGTGCCAGCAGATTAACCCCCGGGACAAAAAACACTGAAGCTTTCTTT
CDR3 protein: CASRLTPGTKNTEAFF

V gene: TRBV7-6
J gene: TRBJ2-5
clone size: .
D gene: TRBD1
CDR3 DNA: TGTGCCAGCAGCTCCCGGGGGACAGGGGTGAGAGAGACCCAGTACTTC
CDR3 protein: CASSSRGTGVRETQYF

V gene: TRBV18
J gene: TRBJ2-1
clone size: .
D gene: .
CDR3 DNA: TGTGTCAGCTCCCCCAGTAGCCGCTACAATGAGCAGTTCTTC
CDR3 protein: CVSSPSSRYNEQFF

V gene: TRBV7-3
J gene: TRBJ2-2
clone size: few
D gene: TRBD2
CDR3 DNA: TGTGCCAGCAGCTTACTAGCGGGAGGTAGCACCGGGGAGCTGTTTTTT
CDR3 protein: CASSLLAGGSTGELFF

V gene: TRBV28
J gene: TRBJ1-4
clone size: .
D gene: .
CDR3 DNA: TGTGCCAGCAGTTTATTGGGGACTGCAACTAATGAAAAACTGTTTTTT
CDR3 protein: CASSLLGTATNEKLFF

V gene: TRBV19
J gene: TRBJ2-7
clone size: .
D gene: TRBD2
CDR3 DNA: TGTGCCAGTAGCCGTAGCGGGACTGAATACGAGCAGTACTTC
CDR3 protein: CASSRSGTEYEQYF

V gene: TRBV27
J gene: TRBJ2-7
clone size: .
D gene: TRBD2
CDR3 DNA: TGTGCCAGCAGTTTAGTAGCGGGAGACACCTACGAGCAGTACTTC
CDR3 protein: CASSLVAGDTYEQYF

V gene: TRBV7-6
J gene: TRBJ2-2
clone size: .
D gene: .
CDR3 DNA: TGTGCCAGCAGCCGGACAGCAGGGGAGCTGTTTTTT
CDR3 protein: CASSRTAGELFF

V gene: TRBV2
J gene: TRBJ1-2
clone size: once
D gene: TRBD1
CDR3 DNA: TGTGCCAGCAGTGCCGACAGGGGTCGGGATGGCTACACCTTC
CDR3 protein: CASSADRGRDGYTF

V gene: TRBV6-5
J gene: TRBJ1-5
clone size: .
D gene: .
CDR3 DNA: TGTGCCAGCAGTTACAGTCAGTATAGCAATCAGCCCCAGCATTTT
CDR3 protein: CASSYSQYSNQPQHF

V gene: TRBV30
J gene: TRBJ2-5
clone size: .
D gene: TRBD2
CDR3 DNA: TGTGCCTGGAGTTTTGCGGCGGGAGATTGGGTTGGGGAGACCCAGTACTTC
CDR3 protein: CAWSFAAGDWVGETQYF

V gene: TRBV30
J gene: TRBJ1-2
clone size: .
D gene: TRBD1
CDR3 DNA: TGTGCCTGGAGTGTATCTGGTACTAAGACAGGGGGTGGCTACACCTTC
CDR3 protein: CAWSVSGTKTGGGYTF

V gene: TRBV5-6
J gene: TRBJ1-1
clone size: .
D gene: TRBD1
CDR3 DNA: TGTGCCAGCAGCCGACCACAGACAGGGGGCTCCCAAGAAGCTTTCTTT
CDR3 protein: CASSRPQTGGSQEAFF

V gene: TRBV27
J gene: TRBJ2-5
clone size: .
D gene: .
CDR3 DNA: TGTGCCAGCAGTTTAAGAGGGGGTGAGGGAGAGACCCAGTACTTC
CDR3 protein: CASSLRGGEGETQYF

V gene: TRBV5-6
J gene: TRBJ1-2
clone size: .
D gene: .
CDR3 DNA: TGTGCCAGCAGCTTGAGAGGACCCAGGGCGCGCTATGGCTACACCTTC
CDR3 protein: CASSLRGPRARYGYTF

V gene: TRBV27
J gene: TRBJ2-3
clone size: .
D gene: TRBD2
CDR3 DNA: TGTGCCAGCAGTCACTTCCCGATGACGGGAGGGCCTTCAGATACGCAGTATTTT
CDR3 protein: CASSHFPMTGGPSDTQYF

V gene: TRBV7-8
J gene: TRBJ1-2
clone size: .
D gene: .
CDR3 DNA: TGTGCCAGCAGCTTCTCCCCCGTGACCTGGGGCGGCGACTATGGCTACACCTTC
CDR3 protein: CASSFSPVTWGGDYGYTF

V gene: TRBV6-1
J gene: TRBJ1-2
clone size: .
D gene: TRBD1
CDR3 DNA: TGTGCCAGCAGTGGTTGGACAGGGGTGCCCTATGGCTACACCTTC
CDR3 protein: CASSGWTGVPYGYTF

V gene: TRBV2
J gene: TRBJ2-2
clone size: .
D gene: .
CDR3 DNA: TGTGCCAGCGCGGACACCCCGAACACCGGGGAGCTGTTTTTT
CDR3 protein: CASADTPNTGELFF

V gene: TRBV28
J gene: TRBJ1-1
clone size: .
D gene: .
CDR3 DNA: TGTGCCAGCAGTGAACAGGGAAACACTGAAGCTTTCTTT
CDR3 protein: CASSEQGNTEAFF

V gene: TRBV30
J gene: TRBJ2-1
clone size: .
D gene: TRBD2
CDR3 DNA: TGTGCCTGGAGTGTAGGGTCGGGACTAGCCCACAATGAGCAGTTCTTC
CDR3 protein: CAWSVGSGLAHNEQFF

V gene: TRBV18
J gene: TRBJ1-1
clone size: once
D gene: TRBD1
CDR3 DNA: TGTGCCAGCTCAGGACAGGGACGGGAATTTGAAGCTTTCTTT
CDR3 protein: CASSGQGREFEAFF

V gene: TRBV2
J gene: TRBJ2-5
clone size: .
D gene: TRBD2
CDR3 DNA: TGTGCCAGCAGTGAGGGTAGCGGGAGTATCGAGACCCAGTACTTC
CDR3 protein: CASSEGSGSIETQYF

V gene: TRBV5-1
J gene: TRBJ2-7
clone size: .
D gene: TRBD2
CDR3 DNA: TGCGCCAGCAGCTTGGTTGGGGGGGAGGGCTACGAGCAGTACTTC
CDR3 protein: CASSLVGGEGYEQYF

V gene: TRBV5-8
J gene: TRBJ2-3
clone size: .
D gene: TRBD2
CDR3 DNA: TGCGGAAGCGGGAGTACGGGTACGCAGTATTTT
CDR3 protein: CGSGSTGTQYF